This T cell receptor (beta chain) was identified during a study of control samples from healthy donors and cancer patients. Profiled with immunoSEQ multiplex PCR; TCRdb holds only in-frame clones, not every one. Of roughly 52,000 clones listed, 95% to 97% are singletons. V lost 10 bases and J lost 5; bases outside the gene matches: 16. This CDR3 contains 16 residues. V gene TRBV23-1 combines with J gene TRBJ2-1; the match to TRBD1 covers 8 bases. TRBV23-1 is an ORF; its function is uncertain. The receptor comes from a woman aged 30 to 39 in good health. The source material was blood. CDR3 DNA: TGCGCCACCCCCAGCCCTCCCAAGGACAGGGACAATGAGCAGTTCTTC. It codes for CATPSPPKDRDNEQFF.